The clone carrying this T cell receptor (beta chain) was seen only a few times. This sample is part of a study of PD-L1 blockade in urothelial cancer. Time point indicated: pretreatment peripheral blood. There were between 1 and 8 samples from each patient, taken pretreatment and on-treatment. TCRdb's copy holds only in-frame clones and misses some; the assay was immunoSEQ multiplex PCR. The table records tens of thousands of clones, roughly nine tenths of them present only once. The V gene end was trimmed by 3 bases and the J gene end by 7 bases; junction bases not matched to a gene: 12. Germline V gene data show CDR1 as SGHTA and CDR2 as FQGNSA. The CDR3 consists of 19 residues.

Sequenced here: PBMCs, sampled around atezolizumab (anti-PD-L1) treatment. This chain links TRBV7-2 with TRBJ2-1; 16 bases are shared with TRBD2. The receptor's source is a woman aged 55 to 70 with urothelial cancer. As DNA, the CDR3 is TGTGCCAGCAGCTTCGGGACTAGCGGGAGGGTTATAATGTATAATGAGCAGTTCTTC. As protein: CASSFGTSGRVIMYNEQFF.